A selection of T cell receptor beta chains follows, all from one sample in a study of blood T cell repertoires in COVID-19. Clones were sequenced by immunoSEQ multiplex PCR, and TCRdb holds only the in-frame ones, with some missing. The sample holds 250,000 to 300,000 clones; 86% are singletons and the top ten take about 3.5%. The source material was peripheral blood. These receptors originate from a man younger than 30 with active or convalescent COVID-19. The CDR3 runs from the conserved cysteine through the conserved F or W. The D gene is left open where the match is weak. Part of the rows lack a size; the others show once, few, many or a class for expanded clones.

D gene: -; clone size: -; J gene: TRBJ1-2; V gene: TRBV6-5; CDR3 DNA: TGTGCCAGCAGTTACGCAGGTCCGAGCTATGGCTACACCTTC; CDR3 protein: CASSYAGPSYGYTF
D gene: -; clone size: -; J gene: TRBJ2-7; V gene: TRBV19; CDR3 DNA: TGTGCCAGTAGTGCTACCGGGACACGAGTCTACGAGCAGTACTTC; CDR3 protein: CASSATGTRVYEQYF
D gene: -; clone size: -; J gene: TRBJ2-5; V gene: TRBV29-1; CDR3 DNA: TGCAGCGTCGCCCTCTTAGAAGAGACCCAGTACTTC; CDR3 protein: CSVALLEETQYF
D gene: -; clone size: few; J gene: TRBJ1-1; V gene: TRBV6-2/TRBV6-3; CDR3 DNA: TGTGCCAGCAGTGGGGAAGGAGGATCGACTGAAGCTTTCTTT; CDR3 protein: CASSGEGGSTEAFF
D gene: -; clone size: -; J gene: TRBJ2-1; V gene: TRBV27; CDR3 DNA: TGTGCCAGCAGTTTTGGGCTAAAACCCTACAATGAGCAGTTCTTC; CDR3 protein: CASSFGLKPYNEQFF
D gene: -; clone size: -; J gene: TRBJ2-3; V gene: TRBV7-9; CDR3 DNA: TGTGCCAGCACCATCTCATTGCGGAGGGAAGATACGCAGTATTTT; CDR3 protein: CASTISLRREDTQYF
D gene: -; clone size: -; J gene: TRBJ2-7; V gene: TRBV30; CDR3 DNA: TGTGCCTGGAGCTGGAGCGGCTACGAGCAGTACTTC; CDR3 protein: CAWSWSGYEQYF
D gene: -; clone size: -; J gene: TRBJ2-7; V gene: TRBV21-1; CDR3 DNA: TGTGCCAGCAGCAACGGGTCCGGGACAGAGCCCTACGAGCAGTACTTC; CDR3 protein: CASSNGSGTEPYEQYF
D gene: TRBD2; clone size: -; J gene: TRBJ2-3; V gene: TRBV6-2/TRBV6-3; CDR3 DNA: TGTGCCAGCAGCCCAGGACTAGGGTCGCCAGATACGCAGTATTTT; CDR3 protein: CASSPGLGSPDTQYF
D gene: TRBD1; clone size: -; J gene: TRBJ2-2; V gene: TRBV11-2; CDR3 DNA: TGTGCCAGCAGCCCAGGGGGCGCCGGGGACACCGGGGAGCTGTTTTTT; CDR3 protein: CASSPGGAGDTGELFF
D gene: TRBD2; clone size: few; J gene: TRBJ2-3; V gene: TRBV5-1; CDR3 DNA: TGCGCCAGCAGCCCCCCTGGCCTAGCGGGGTTCACAGATACGCAGTATTTT; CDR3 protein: CASSPPGLAGFTDTQYF
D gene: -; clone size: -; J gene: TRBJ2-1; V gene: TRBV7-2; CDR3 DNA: TGTGCCAGCAGCTTAGGAGGGCGGCCTGAGCAGTTCTTC; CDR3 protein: CASSLGGRPEQFF
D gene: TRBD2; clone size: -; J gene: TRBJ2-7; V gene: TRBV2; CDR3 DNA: TGTGCCAGCGGCCTGGGGAGGGGCTCCCCCTACGAGCAGTACTTC; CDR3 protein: CASGLGRGSPYEQYF
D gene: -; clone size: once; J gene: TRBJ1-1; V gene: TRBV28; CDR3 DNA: TGTGCCAGCAGCGAGGGCCGGCTGAGGTCTATGGCTTTCTTT; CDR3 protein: CASSEGRLRSMAFF
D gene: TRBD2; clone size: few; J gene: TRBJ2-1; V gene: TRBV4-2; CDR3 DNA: TGTGCCAGCAGCCCGGGGACTAGCGGGACGACTGCCCATGAGCAGTTCTTC; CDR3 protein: CASSPGTSGTTAHEQFF
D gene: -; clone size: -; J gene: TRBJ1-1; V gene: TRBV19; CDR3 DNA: TGTGCCAGTACATGGGCAGGGTCCACTGAAGCTTTCTTT; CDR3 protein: CASTWAGSTEAFF
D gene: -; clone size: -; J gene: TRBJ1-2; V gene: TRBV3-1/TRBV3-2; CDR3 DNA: TGTGCCAGCTCTGGGGGCCACTATGGCTACACCTTC; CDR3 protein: CASSGGHYGYTF
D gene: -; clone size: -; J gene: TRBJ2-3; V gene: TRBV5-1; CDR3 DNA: TGCGCCAGCAGCTTCTCCGGAGGGGATACGCAGTATTTT; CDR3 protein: CASSFSGGDTQYF
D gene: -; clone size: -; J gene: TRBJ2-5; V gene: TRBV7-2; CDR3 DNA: TGTGCCAGCAGCTTAGGTCTCCTGCAAGAGACCCAGTACTTC; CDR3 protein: CASSLGLLQETQYF
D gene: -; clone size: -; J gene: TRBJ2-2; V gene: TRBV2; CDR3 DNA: TGTGCCAGCACGGAGGGTCCCGGGGAGCTGTTTTTT; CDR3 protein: CASTEGPGELFF
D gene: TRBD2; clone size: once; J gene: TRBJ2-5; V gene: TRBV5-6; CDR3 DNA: TGTGCCAGCAGCCGCCTACTAGCGAACAATCAAGAGACCCAGTACTTC; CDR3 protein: CASSRLLANNQETQYF
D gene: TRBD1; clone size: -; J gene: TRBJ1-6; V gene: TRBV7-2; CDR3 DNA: TGTGCCAGCCGGGGACAGTTACATTCACCCCTCCACTTT; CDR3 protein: CASRGQLHSPLHF
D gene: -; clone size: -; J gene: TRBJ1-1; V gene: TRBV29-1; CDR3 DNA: TGCAGCGTTGAAGGACACGATACAGGAATGAACACTGAAGCTTTCTTT; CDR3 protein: CSVEGHDTGMNTEAFF
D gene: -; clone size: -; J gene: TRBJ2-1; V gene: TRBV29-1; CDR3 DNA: TGCAGCGTTGCCTTACCACAAGCCTACAATGAGCAGTTCTTC; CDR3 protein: CSVALPQAYNEQFF
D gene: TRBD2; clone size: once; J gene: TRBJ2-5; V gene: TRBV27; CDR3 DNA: TGTGCCAGCAGCTCTCAGACTAGCGGTCGTGAGACCCAGTACTTC; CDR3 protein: CASSSQTSGRETQYF
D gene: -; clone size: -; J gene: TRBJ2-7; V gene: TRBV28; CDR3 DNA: TGTGCCAGCAGTTTCGGCGACGTTCGAGGCTACGAGCAGTACTTC; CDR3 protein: CASSFGDVRGYEQYF
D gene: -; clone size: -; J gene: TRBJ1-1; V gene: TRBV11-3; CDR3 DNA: TGTGCCAGCAGAGGACTAAATGAAGCTTTCTTT; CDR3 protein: CASRGLNEAFF
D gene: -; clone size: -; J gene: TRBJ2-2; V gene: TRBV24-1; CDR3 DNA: TGTGCCACCAGTGATTCCTCCACCGGGGAGCTGTTTTTT; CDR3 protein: CATSDSSTGELFF
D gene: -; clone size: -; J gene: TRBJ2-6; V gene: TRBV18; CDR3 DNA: TGTGCCAGCTCACCACCGCAGGGAAGTACTGGGGCCAACGTCCTGACTTTC; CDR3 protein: CASSPPQGSTGANVLTF
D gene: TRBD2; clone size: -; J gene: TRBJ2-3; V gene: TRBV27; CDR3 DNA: TGTGCCAGCAGCCGTAGCGGGGGGGCTAGTAGTGGCACAGATACGCAGTATTTT; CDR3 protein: CASSRSGGASSGTDTQYF
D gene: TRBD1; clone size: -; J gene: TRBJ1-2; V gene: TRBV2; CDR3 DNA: TGTGCCAGCAGTGCCGGGACAGGGAACTATGGCTACACCTTC; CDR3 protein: CASSAGTGNYGYTF
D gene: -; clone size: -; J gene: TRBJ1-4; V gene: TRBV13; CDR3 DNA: TGTGCCAGCAGCCGACAGAAGGGGGGGCCTAATGAAAAACTGTTTTTT; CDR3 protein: CASSRQKGGPNEKLFF
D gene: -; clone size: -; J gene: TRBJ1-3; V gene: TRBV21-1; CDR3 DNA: TGTGCCAGCAGCGAGAGGACAGGGGGCGGCAACACCATATATTTT; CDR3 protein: CASSERTGGGNTIYF
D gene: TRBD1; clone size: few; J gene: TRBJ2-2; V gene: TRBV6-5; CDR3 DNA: TGTGCCAGCAGTTGGGGACAGCCCACCGGGGAGCTGTTTTTT; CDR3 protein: CASSWGQPTGELFF